Following are 20 T cell receptor beta chains from one sample sequenced in a study of blood T cell repertoires in COVID-19. Only in-frame clones appear in the TCRdb table, and some are missing; sequencing was by immunoSEQ multiplex PCR. Of 95,000 to 100,000 clones in the sample, under 90% were seen once. The material sequenced was peripheral blood. The receptors shown here come from a human donor in a cohort sampled during active COVID-19.

The rearrangement joins TRBV6-5 to TRBJ2-1; 11 nucleotides agree with TRBD2. The CDR3 runs to 13 residues. The trim removed 8 bases at V and 11 bases at J, leaving 8 bases unmatched. From germline, CDR1 is MNHEY and CDR2 SVGAGI. This CDR3 reads CASDQTSGTKQFF. DNA for the CDR3: TGTGCCAGCGATCAGACTAGCGGGACTAAGCAGTTCTTC.

V usage is TRBV3-1 (or the pseudogene TRBV3-2) and J usage is TRBJ2-1; 15 nucleotides line up with TRBD2. CDR3 length: 15 amino acids. Germline V CDR1 and CDR2: LGHDT, YNNKEL (reference sequence). J lost 6 bases, V lost 3 bases, and 0 bases had no gene match. The CDR3: CASSQGLAGGNEQFF. CDR3 DNA sequence: TGTGCCAGCAGCCAGGGACTAGCGGGGGGCAATGAGCAGTTCTTC.

The gene calls are TRBV28 and TRBJ1-2, with 8 bases aligning to TRBD1. Germline V lookup: CDR1 MDHEN, CDR2 SYDVKM. CDR3 length: 15 amino acids. Trimming cost V 6 bases and J 6 bases; bases outside gene matches: 12. The DNA of the CDR3 is TGTGCCAGCAGGGGGGGACAGGTTTATTCCCATGGCTACACCTTC. Protein product: CASRGGQVYSHGYTF.

The chain is built from TRBV6-1 and TRBJ2-3; 13 bases map to TRBD2. CDR1 is MNHNS, CDR2 SASEGT, per germline. The length of the CDR3 is 16 residues. The V gene end was trimmed by 2 bases and the J gene end by 5 bases; junction bases not matched to a gene: 4. CDR3 nucleotide sequence: TGTGCCAGCAGTGAATCACTAGCGGGGGGGAGAGATACGCAGTATTTT. It specifies CASSESLAGGRDTQYF.

The chain couples TRBV10-3 to TRBJ2-7; 9 bases map to TRBD1. The CDR3 consists of 14 residues. Trimming removed 4 bases from V and 1 base from J; junction bases left unmatched: 2. Germline assignment: CDR1 ENHRY and CDR2 SYGVKD. CDR3 nucleotide sequence: TGTGCCATCAGTGTGGGACAGGGATCCTACGAGCAGTACTTC. Encoded protein: CAISVGQGSYEQYF.

The chain links TRBV7-9 to TRBJ2-7; D uncertain. With 5 bases removed from V and 1 base from J, the gap between germline ends came to 18 bases. Germline V gene data show CDR1 as SEHNR and CDR2 as FQNEAQ (reference sequence). The CDR3 length is 16 residues. As DNA, the CDR3 is TGTGCCAGCAGCCTACCCTTAGTGGGCCTGTCCTACGAGCAGTACTTC. The encoded protein is CASSLPLVGLSYEQYF.

The V gene is TRBV28, the J gene TRBJ1-3; tentative D call: TRBD1 (6 bases). Trimming pared 5 bases from V and 6 bases from J, leaving 14 bases between. CDR1 and CDR2 from the germline V gene are MDHEN and SYDVKM. The CDR3 contains 14 residues. In DNA form, the CDR3 reads TGTGCCAGCAGTGTAGGGGGTAGCGCAAACACCATATATTTT. It specifies CASSVGGSANTIYF.

The CDR3 DNA reads as TGCGCCAGCAGGGAGGGAGGTAGCAATCAGCCCCAGCATTTT. Protein sequence: CASREGGSNQPQHF. The chain has TRBV10-2 and TRBJ1-5; D call uncertain. V lost 6 bases and J lost 0, with 9 bases in between. This CDR3 has 14 amino acids. CDR1 is WSHSY, CDR2 SAAADI, per germline.

The chain is built from TRBV2 and TRBJ2-1, with D maybe TRBD2 (6 bases). V was pared by 1 base and J by 2 bases, with 15 bases between. The length of the CDR3 is 17 residues. Germline V gene sequence: CDR1 SNHLY, CDR2 FYNNEI. The CDR3 nucleotides are TGTGCCAGCAGTGAAGAAGGCGGGGTCGGAACCTACAATGAGCAGTTCTTC. This translates into CASSEEGGVGTYNEQFF.

This sequence joins TRBV6-1 and TRBJ2-5; no clear D. Between the trimmed V and J ends, which lost 2 bases and 2 bases, there was a span of 9 bases. Germline CDR1 reads MNHNS; CDR2 reads SASEGT. This CDR3 contains 14 residues. CDR3 loop: CASSEIGGQETQYF. The CDR3 DNA sequence: TGTGCCAGCAGTGAAATCGGCGGACAAGAGACCCAGTACTTC.

This clone was picked up a small number of times. The chain has TRBV18 and TRBJ2-2; D remains unclear. Germline loops: CDR1 KGHSH, CDR2 LQKENI. Trimming took 6 bases from V and 7 from J, leaving 12 bases between them. CDR3 length: 13 residues. In DNA, the CDR3 is TGTGCCAGCTCCCTTCTAGGCGACGGGGAGCTGTTTTTT. It yields the protein CASSLLGDGELFF.

This clone is a singleton in its sample. The rearrangement uses TRBV5-6 and TRBJ1-6; the match to TRBD1 covers 8 bases. The trim removed 4 bases at V and 8 bases at J, leaving 5 bases unmatched. This CDR3 has 14 residues. Per germline, CDR1 SGHDT and CDR2 YYEEEE. This CDR3 is CASSLPDRDSPLHF. The DNA for the CDR3 is TGTGCCAGCAGCCTCCCGGACAGGGATTCACCCCTCCACTTT.

The V and J genes are TRBV19 and TRBJ1-4; 9 bases are shared with TRBD1. CDR3 length: 15 residues. From germline, CDR1 is LNHDA and CDR2 SQIVND (reference sequence). Germline trimming cut 5 bases from V and 5 bases from J; bases unmatched to any gene: 6. The CDR3 loop reads CASSHRGQGNEKLFF. CDR3 DNA: TGTGCCAGTAGTCACAGGGGGCAGGGAAATGAAAAACTGTTTTTT.

The chain uses TRBV18 and TRBJ1-3; no clear D gene. CDR1 KGHSH and CDR2 LQKENI come from the germline V gene. This CDR3 has 17 residues. V was trimmed by 2 bases and J by 2 bases, leaving 16 bases between them. The chain's CDR3 is CASSPSAPSGAGNTIYF. CDR3 sequence (DNA): TGTGCCAGCTCACCATCAGCCCCTAGCGGGGCTGGAAACACCATATATTTT. The complete variable domain, with remaining parts taken from reference TRBV18 and TRBJ1-3, reads NAGVMQNPRHLVRRRGQEARLRCSPMKGHSHVYWYRQLPEEGLKFMVYLQKENIIDESGMPKERFSAEFPKEGPSILRIQQVVRGDSAAYFCASSPSAPSGAGNTIYFGEGSWLTVV.

The chain links TRBV2 to TRBJ1-2; the D gene is possibly TRBD1 (6 bases). CDR1 is SNHLY, CDR2 FYNNEI, per germline. The CDR3 has 13 residues. V lost 3 bases and J lost 3, with 8 bases in between. CDR3 nucleotides: TGTGCCAGCAGTGACGGGGGGCACTATGGCTACACCTTC. Amino acid sequence: CASSDGGHYGYTF.

This clone was observed a few times. This chain joins TRBV6-5 and TRBJ2-3; TRBD2 agrees at 9 bases. Germline V CDR1 and CDR2: MNHEY, SVGAGI. J gave up 4 bases and V 4 bases, and 9 bases lay outside the gene matches. The CDR3 sequence is 16 residues long. In DNA form, the CDR3 reads TGTGCCAGCAGTTTGGGACTAGCCAGAATTTCAGATACGCAGTATTTT. This translates into CASSLGLARISDTQYF.

This chain's CDR3 is CASSLRGAGVINNEQFF. CDR3 DNA: TGCGCCAGCAGCTTGAGGGGAGCGGGGGTAATTAACAATGAGCAGTTCTTC. This chain connects TRBV5-1 to TRBJ2-1, with 8 nucleotides matching TRBD2. Looked up from germline, CDR1 is SGHRS and CDR2 is YFSETQ. The CDR3 loop spans 17 amino acids. Trimming took 1 base from V and 5 from J; bases not matched to a gene: 11. Full variable domain (outside the CDR3, taken from reference TRBV5-1 and TRBJ2-1): KAGVTQTPRYLIKTRGQQVTLSCSPISGHRSVSWYQQTPGQGLQFLFEYFSETQRNKGNFPGRFSGRQFSNSRSEMNVSTLELGDSALYLCASSLRGAGVINNEQFFGPGTRLTVL.

The J gene is TRBJ1-1, the V gene TRBV7-9, with 7 bases that match TRBD1. The CDR3 loop spans 12 amino acids. After removal of 6 bases from V and 4 bases from J, the junction contained 2 bases not matched to a gene. Germline values: CDR1 SEHNR, CDR2 FQNEAQ (reference sequence). CDR3 sequence: CASSYRGTEAFF. The CDR3 DNA is TGTGCCAGCAGTTACAGGGGCACTGAAGCTTTCTTT.

This chain connects TRBV28 to TRBJ1-2; TRBD1 is a possible D gene (6 bases). The CDR3 has 15 amino acids. In germline, CDR1 is MDHEN, CDR2 SYDVKM. The ends were cut back, 7 bases at V and 4 bases at J, with 19 bases in the middle. The CDR3 sequence: CASNPGGSGSYGYTF. DNA of the CDR3: TGTGCCAGCAACCCGGGGGGCTCAGGTTCCTATGGCTACACCTTC.

The chain carries TRBV5-6 and TRBJ2-1; TRBD2 matches at 12 bases. Germline trimming cut 3 bases from V and 5 bases from J; bases unmatched to any gene: 9. In germline, CDR1 is SGHDT, CDR2 YYEEEE. This CDR3 contains 17 residues. CDR3 nucleotide sequence: TGTGCCAGCAGCTCCCTCCTAGCGGGAGGGATCCACAATGAGCAGTTCTTC. Its protein product is CASSSLLAGGIHNEQFF.